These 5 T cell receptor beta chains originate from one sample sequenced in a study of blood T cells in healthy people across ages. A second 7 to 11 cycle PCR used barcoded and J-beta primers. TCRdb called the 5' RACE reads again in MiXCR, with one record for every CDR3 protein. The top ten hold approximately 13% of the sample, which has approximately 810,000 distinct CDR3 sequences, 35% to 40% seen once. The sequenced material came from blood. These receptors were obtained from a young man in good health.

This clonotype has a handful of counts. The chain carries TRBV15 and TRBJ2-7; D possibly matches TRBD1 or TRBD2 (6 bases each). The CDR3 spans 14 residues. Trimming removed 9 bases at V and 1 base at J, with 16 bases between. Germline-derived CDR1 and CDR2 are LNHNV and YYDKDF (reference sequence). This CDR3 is CATSLGGYSYEQYF. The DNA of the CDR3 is TGTGCCACGAGCCTGGGGGGCTATTCCTACGAGCAGTACTTC.

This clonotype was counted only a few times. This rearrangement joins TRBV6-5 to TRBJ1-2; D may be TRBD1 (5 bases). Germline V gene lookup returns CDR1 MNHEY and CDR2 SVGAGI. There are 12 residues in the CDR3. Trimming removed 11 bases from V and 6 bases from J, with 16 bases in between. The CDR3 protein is CARNQGVDGYTF. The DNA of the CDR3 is TGTGCCCGAAATCAGGGTGTAGATGGCTACACCTTC.

The CDR3 region has the DNA TGTGCCAGCAGAGGATGGGCTAGCGGGATCCCCTACGAGCAGTACTTC. Translating gives CASRGWASGIPYEQYF. This chain connects TRBV7-2 to TRBJ2-7; 9 bases agree with TRBD2. Trimming removed 6 bases from V and 2 bases from J; junction bases left unmatched: 11. This CDR3 contains 16 residues. Germline V gene lookup returns CDR1 SGHTA and CDR2 FQGNSA.

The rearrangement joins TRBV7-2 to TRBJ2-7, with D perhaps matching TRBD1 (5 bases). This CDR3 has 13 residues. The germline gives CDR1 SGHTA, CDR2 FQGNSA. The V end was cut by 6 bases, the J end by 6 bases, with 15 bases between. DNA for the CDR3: TGTGCCAGCAGACATACAGGTGACGGCGAGCAGTACTTC. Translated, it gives CASRHTGDGEQYF.

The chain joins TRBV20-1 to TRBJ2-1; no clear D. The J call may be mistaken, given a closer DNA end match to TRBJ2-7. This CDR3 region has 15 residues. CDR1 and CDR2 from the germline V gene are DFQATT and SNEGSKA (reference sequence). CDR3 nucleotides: TGCAGTTCCTACCCCTCTACCAGCTCCTACAATGAGCAGTACTTC. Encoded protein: CSSYPSTSSYNEQYF.